This T cell receptor beta chain came from a study of blood T cell repertoires in COVID-19. Study in general: Both acute and convalescent COVID-19 samples were obtained from the United States, Italy and Spain. Nucleic acid was either cDNA or gDNA, and it came from T cells, B-cell-depleted T cells, or PBMCs.

The repertoire was sequenced with immunoSEQ multiplex PCR; TCRdb's copy has only in-frame clones and lacks some. Of 160,000 or so clones detected, about four fifths appear once; the ten largest clones hold about 14%. This sequence was found in a woman of 80 years or more with acute or convalescent COVID-19. The sequenced sample consisted of peripheral blood.

CDR3 DNA sequence: TGTGCCAGCAGTCCCGGGACTAGCGCCGAGAGGGGCACAGATACGCAGTATTTT. It specifies CASSPGTSAERGTDTQYF. The V gene is TRBV28, the J gene TRBJ2-3; 10 bases fit TRBD2. With 5 bases clipped from V and 1 base from J, the junction kept 12 bases outside the gene matches. Germline V lookup: CDR1 MDHEN, CDR2 SYDVKM. The CDR3 is 18 amino acids.